The T cell receptor beta chain described here comes from a study of beta chain features in type 1 diabetes. Sequenced material consisted of expressed TCRB transcripts (all of the isolated RNA was reverse transcribed). This table comes from immunoSEQ multiplex PCR, and its TCRdb copy is limited to in-frame clones, with some not included. The sample has under 400,000 clones, over 10% seen once. General study findings and limits: It was not settled here whether HLA type affects TCRB rearrangement. Patients with Type 1 diabetes showed moderately but significantly shorter TCRB CDR3s in all four CD4+ subsets. Researchers caution that PCR might favor shorter templates, equally among patients and controls.

Germline V gives CDR1 MDHEN, CDR2 SYDVKM. The length of the CDR3 is 13 residues. Trimming removed 6 bases from V and 8 bases from J; junction bases left unmatched: 4. This clone occurred a few times. Its antigen is not identified. This chain connects TRBV28 to TRBJ1-4, with TRBD1 identical over 9 bases. The specimen was naive CD4+ T cells from blood. The clonotype comes from a woman under 30 with type 1 diabetes. CDR3 DNA: TGTGCCAGCAGCGGGACAGGGCAAGAAAAACTGTTTTTT. This translates into CASSGTGQEKLFF.